The sequence of this TCR beta chain was determined in a study of T cell clonotyping in hematopoietic cell transplantation. Study information: Cytoreduction preceded collection of pretransplant recipient samples. Study results and caveats: No sorting was done, leaving CD4 and CD8 contributions mixed.

Turning to this clone: Antigen unknown.

Trimming shortened V by 0 bases and J by 1 base, and 7 bases separated the two germline ends. CDR3 length: 14 residues. Looked up from germline, CDR1 is SGHRS and CDR2 is YFSETQ. Time point here: recipient sample about 28 days before transplant, after cytoreduction. Clones were read by immunoSEQ multiplex PCR, and TCRdb kept only the in-frame ones, dropping some. The sample contains 25,000 to 30,000 clones, 82% of which appear only once. The receptor comes from a man aged 35-49 years with acute myeloid leukemia. Some clones in this sample may be carry-over from other donors' samples. V and J are TRBV5-1 and TRBJ1-1; D unresolved. The specimen was peripheral blood mononuclear cells, collected before stem cell transplant. Written as DNA, the CDR3 is TGCGCCAGCAGCTTGGCGACGTCGAACACTGAAGCTTTCTTT. Translation gives CASSLATSNTEAFF.